The 9 T cell receptor beta chains given below trace back to one sample, sequenced in a study of T cells after yellow fever vaccination. MiXCR, applied by TCRdb to the 5' RACE reads, yields one record per CDR3 protein. Among 50,000 or so distinct CDR3 sequences listed, less than 9% were seen once. The sequencing here drew on CD8+ T cells sorted from PBMCs, taken around 15 days after the first yellow fever vaccination. Receptor source: a man younger than 30 who received the YFV17D yellow fever vaccine.

This clonotype was counted ten times or more. The chain links TRBV12-3 or TRBV12-4 to TRBJ2-5; a weak D match, TRBD2 (6 bases). V gave up 3 bases and J gave up 5 bases, with 10 bases separating them. This CDR3 is 13 amino acids long. This CDR3 is CASSLGGIETQYF. The CDR3 bases are TGTGCCAGCAGTTTGGGAGGTATCGAGACCCAGTACTTC.

Many counts were recorded for this clonotype. J is TRBJ2-3 and V is TRBV5-1, with unresolved D. The V and J ends lost 0 bases and 2 bases respectively, with 10 bases between them. CDR3 length equals 15 residues. Germline assignment: CDR1 SGHRS and CDR2 YFSETQ. The CDR3 sequence: CASSLGTSLTDTQYF. Here the CDR3 DNA reads TGCGCCAGCAGCTTGGGTACCTCTCTCACAGATACGCAGTATTTT.

This clonotype was counted ten times or more. The genes are TRBV7-9 and TRBJ2-1; possible D gene TRBD1, 6 bases. Germline V gene data show CDR1 as SEHNR and CDR2 as FQNEAQ (reference sequence). Trimming pared 4 bases from V and 6 bases from J, leaving 13 bases between. This CDR3 has 14 amino acids. The CDR3 DNA reads as TGTGCCAGCAGCTCGACGACAGGAGGCAATGAGCAGTTCTTC. Its translation is CASSSTTGGNEQFF.

This clonotype was seen ten or more times. V gene TRBV11-2 combines with J gene TRBJ2-2; 9 nucleotides match TRBD1. Losses at the gene ends were 5 bases for V and 5 bases for J; bases not matched to a gene: 6. Germline values: CDR1 SGHAT, CDR2 FQNNGV. CDR3 size: 15 residues. The CDR3 sequence: CASSPTGGRTGELFF. The CDR3 nucleotides are TGTGCCAGCAGCCCGACAGGGGGACGAACCGGGGAGCTGTTTTTT.

This clonotype was detected many times. This chain joins TRBV4-1 and TRBJ2-1, with TRBD1 identical over 8 bases. Per germline, CDR1 MGHRA and CDR2 YSYEKL. This CDR3 comprises 14 residues. J lost 7 bases, V lost 8 bases, and 10 bases had no gene match. CDR3: CASGTGTGSNEQFF. Written as DNA, the CDR3 is TGCGCCAGCGGCACCGGGACAGGTTCGAATGAGCAGTTCTTC.

This clonotype was observed many times. V usage is TRBV4-1 and J usage is TRBJ1-6; a weak D match, TRBD1 (6 bases). The CDR3 consists of 15 residues. The germline CDR1 and CDR2 sequences are MGHRA and YSYEKL. V was clipped by 1 base and J by 7 bases, with 11 bases between them. CDR3 loop: CASSQATGWNSPLHF. The CDR3 DNA sequence: TGCGCCAGCAGCCAAGCAACAGGGTGGAATTCACCCCTCCACTTT.

This clonotype was found many times. The rearrangement joins TRBV4-1 to TRBJ1-2, with a weak D call TRBD1 (6 bases). This CDR3 has 15 amino acids. The V end was cut by 0 bases, the J end by 8 bases, with 16 bases between. Per germline, CDR1 MGHRA and CDR2 YSYEKL. The DNA for the CDR3 is TGCGCCAGCAGCCAAGAGCCCGCAGGGGCGGACGGCTACACCTTC. It is translated as CASSQEPAGADGYTF.

This clonotype was counted ten times or more. The CDR3 sequence is CASSPRRGPEDTQYF. DNA of the CDR3: TGTGCCAGCAGTCCCCGCAGGGGGCCGGAGGATACGCAGTATTTT. The V call is TRBV12-3 or TRBV12-4, the J call TRBJ2-3; TRBD1 agrees at 8 bases. J was trimmed by 6 bases and V by 5 bases; bases with no gene match: 10. The CDR3 is 15 amino acids.

This clonotype showed up many times. The chain joins TRBV4-3 to TRBJ2-4; 10 bases agree with TRBD1. Looked up from germline, CDR1 is LGHNA and CDR2 is YSLEER. This CDR3 spans 15 amino acids. The V gene end was trimmed by 2 bases and the J gene end by 7 bases; junction bases not matched to a gene: 5. CDR3 sequence reads: CASSQLTGGMNIQYF. Written as DNA, the CDR3 is TGCGCCAGCAGCCAATTGACAGGGGGCATGAACATTCAGTACTTC.